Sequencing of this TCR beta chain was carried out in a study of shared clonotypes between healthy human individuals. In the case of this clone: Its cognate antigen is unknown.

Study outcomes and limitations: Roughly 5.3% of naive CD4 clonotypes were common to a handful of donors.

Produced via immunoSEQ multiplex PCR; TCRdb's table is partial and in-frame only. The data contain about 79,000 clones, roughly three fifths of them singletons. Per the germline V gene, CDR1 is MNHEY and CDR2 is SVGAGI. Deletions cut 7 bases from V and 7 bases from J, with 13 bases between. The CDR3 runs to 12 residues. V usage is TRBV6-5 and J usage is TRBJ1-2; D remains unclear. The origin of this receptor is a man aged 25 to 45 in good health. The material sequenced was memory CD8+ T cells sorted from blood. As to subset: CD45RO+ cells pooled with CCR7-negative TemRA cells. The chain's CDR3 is CASTTSTSGYTF. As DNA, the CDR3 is TGTGCCAGCACGACAAGTACTAGTGGCTACACCTTC.